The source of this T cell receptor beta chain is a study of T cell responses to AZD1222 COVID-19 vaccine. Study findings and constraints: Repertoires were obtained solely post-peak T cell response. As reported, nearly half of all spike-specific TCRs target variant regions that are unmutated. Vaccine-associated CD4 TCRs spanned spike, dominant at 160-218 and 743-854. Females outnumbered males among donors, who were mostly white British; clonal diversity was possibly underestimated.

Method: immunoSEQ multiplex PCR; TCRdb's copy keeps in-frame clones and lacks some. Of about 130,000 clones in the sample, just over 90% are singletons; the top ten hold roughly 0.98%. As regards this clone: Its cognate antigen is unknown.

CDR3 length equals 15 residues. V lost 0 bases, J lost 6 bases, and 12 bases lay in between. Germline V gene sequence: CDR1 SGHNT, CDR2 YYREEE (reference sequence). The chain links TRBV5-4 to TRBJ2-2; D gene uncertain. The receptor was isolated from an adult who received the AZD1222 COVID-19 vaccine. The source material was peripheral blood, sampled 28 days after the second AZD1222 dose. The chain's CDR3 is CASSLGGTDSGELFF. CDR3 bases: TGTGCCAGCAGCTTGGGCGGAACCGACTCCGGGGAGCTGTTTTTT.